This T cell receptor beta chain was captured in a study of T cell changes during pregnancy in multiple sclerosis. Trimming took off 3 bases at V and 8 bases at J, with 17 bases between the two ends. Germline CDR1 and CDR2: SGHTA and FQGNSA. This CDR3 has 15 amino acids. Only one count was recorded for this clone. Clones were read by immunoSEQ multiplex PCR, and TCRdb kept only the in-frame ones, dropping some. The sample gives about 100,000 clones, 94% of which show up once; around 0.9% is in the top ten. The chain has TRBV7-2 and TRBJ2-1, with D possibly matching TRBD1 (6 bases). Sample: peripheral blood, taken before pregnancy. The source is a female donor with multiple sclerosis, enrolled in a pregnancy study. This CDR3 is CASSLGQGDTYEQFF. Here the CDR3 DNA reads TGTGCCAGCAGCTTGGGCCAAGGGGACACTTATGAGCAGTTCTTC.